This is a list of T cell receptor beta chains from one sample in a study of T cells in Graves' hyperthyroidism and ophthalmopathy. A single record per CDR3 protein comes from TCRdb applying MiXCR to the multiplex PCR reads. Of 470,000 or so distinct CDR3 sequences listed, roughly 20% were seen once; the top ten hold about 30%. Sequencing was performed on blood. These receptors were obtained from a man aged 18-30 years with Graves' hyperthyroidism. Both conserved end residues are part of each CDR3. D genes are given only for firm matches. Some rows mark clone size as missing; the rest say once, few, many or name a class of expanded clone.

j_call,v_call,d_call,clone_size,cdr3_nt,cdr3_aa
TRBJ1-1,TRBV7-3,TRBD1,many,TGTGCCAGCAGCTCTGCGGGGGACAGGGGGCTCGATGTGGTAGCTTTCTTT,CASSSAGDRGLDVVAFF
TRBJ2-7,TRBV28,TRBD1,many,TGTGCCAGCAGTTTACCCTCGGGACAGGGGGGCAACGAGCAGTACTTC,CASSLPSGQGGNEQYF
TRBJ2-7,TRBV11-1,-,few,TGTGCCAGCAGCTTAGGGACGGAGCCTTCCTACGAGCAGTACTTC,CASSLGTEPSYEQYF
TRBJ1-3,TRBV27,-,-,TGTGCCAGCAGTTTGAGGAGGGATGGAAACACCATATATTTT,CASSLRRDGNTIYF
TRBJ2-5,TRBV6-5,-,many,TGTGCCAGCAGTTACACAGGAGCCATCCAAGAGACCCAGTACTTC,CASSYTGAIQETQYF
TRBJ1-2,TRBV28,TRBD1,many,TGTGCCAGCAGTTTATCTACAGGGGGCGCGAAAGTCTACACCTTC,CASSLSTGGAKVYTF
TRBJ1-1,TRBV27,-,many,TGTGCCAGCAGTTTATATGGGGGTGGCACTGAAGCTTTCTTT,CASSLYGGGTEAFF
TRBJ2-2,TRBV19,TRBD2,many,TGTGCCAGTAGGTGGACTAGCGGGGCCCCCGGGGAGCTGTTTTTT,CASRWTSGAPGELFF
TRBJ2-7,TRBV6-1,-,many,TGTGCCAGCAGTGAAGCGCGTGGGTACGAGCAGTACTTC,CASSEARGYEQYF
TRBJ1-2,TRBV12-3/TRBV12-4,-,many,TGTGCCAGCACCGTGCGTGAGGGATATGGCTACACCTTC,CASTVREGYGYTF
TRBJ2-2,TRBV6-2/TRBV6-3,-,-,TGTGCCAGCAGAAGCCCCCGCGGGGAGCTGTTTTTT,CASRSPRGELFF
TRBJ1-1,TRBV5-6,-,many,TGTGCCAGCATACATCGACCCAGCGGGATCACTGAAGCTTTCTTT,CASIHRPSGITEAFF
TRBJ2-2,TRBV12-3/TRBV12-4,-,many,TGTGCCAGCAGCGAACAGGGCATTCCGAACACCGGGGAGCTGTTTTTT,CASSEQGIPNTGELFF
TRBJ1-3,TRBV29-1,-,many,TGCAGCGTTGAAGATCGGGGAGACTCTGGAAACACCATATATTTT,CSVEDRGDSGNTIYF
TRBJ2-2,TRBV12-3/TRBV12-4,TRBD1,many,TGTGCCAGCAGTTTCAGGACAGGGTCTATCACCGGGGAGCTGTTTTTT,CASSFRTGSITGELFF
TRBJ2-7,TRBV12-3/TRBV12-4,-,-,TGTGCCAGCAGCGGACTTACTGTGAAATACGAGCAGTACTTC,CASSGLTVKYEQYF
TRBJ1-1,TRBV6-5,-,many,TGTGCCAGCAGTGCCTTGAGTAGGACTGAAGCTTTCTTT,CASSALSRTEAFF
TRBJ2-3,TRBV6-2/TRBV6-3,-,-,TGTGCCAGCTTTTGGGGGGACTCAGGCACAGATACGCAGTATTTT,CASFWGDSGTDTQYF
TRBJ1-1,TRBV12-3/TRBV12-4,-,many,TGTGCCAGCAGTTTATACCTTGACACTGAAGCTTTCTTT,CASSLYLDTEAFF
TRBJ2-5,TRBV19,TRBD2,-,TGTGCCAGTAGTGAACTCCCGGGACTAGCGGGGGAGACCCAGTACTTC,CASSELPGLAGETQYF
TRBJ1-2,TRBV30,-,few,TGTGCCTGGAAGATAGGGGATGGCTACACCTTC,CAWKIGDGYTF
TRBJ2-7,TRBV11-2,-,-,TGTGCCAGCAGCTCGCAAACAAGGGGCCTTTCCTACGAGCAGTACTTC,CASSSQTRGLSYEQYF
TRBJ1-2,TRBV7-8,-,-,TGTGCCAGCAGCTTAGAAGCGGGCTACACCTTC,CASSLEAGYTF
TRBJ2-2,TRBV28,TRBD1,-,TGTGCCAGCTTCGGACAGGGCCTCTCCGGGGAGCTGTTTTTT,CASFGQGLSGELFF
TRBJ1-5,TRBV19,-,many,TGTGCCAGTAGTATCTTTACATTCAATCAGCCCCAGCATTTT,CASSIFTFNQPQHF
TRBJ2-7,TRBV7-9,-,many,TGTGCCAGCAGCTTGACTGACTACGAGCAGTACTTC,CASSLTDYEQYF
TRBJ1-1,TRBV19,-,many,TGTGCCACCGTGATCGGGACTGAAGCTTTCTTT,CATVIGTEAFF
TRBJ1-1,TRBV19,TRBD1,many,TGTGCCAGTAGGACCGAGACAGGGGGGAACACTGAAGCTTTCTTT,CASRTETGGNTEAFF
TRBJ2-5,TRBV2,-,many,TGTGCCAGCAAGGAGAGAGGGGGGGCCCCGGAGACCCAGTACTTC,CASKERGGAPETQYF
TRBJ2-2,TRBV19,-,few,TGTGCCAGTAGTATGGCAGGGTACGGGGAGCTGTTTTTT,CASSMAGYGELFF
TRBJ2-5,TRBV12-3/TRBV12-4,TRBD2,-,TGTGCCAGCAGTCCCTTACTAGCGGGGGGGCCGGGGGAGACCCAGTACTTC,CASSPLLAGGPGETQYF
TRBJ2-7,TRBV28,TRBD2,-,TGTGCCAGCAGTCTTAGTGCAGGAGGGCTAGCGGGAGATGAAGAGCAGTACTTC,CASSLSAGGLAGDEEQYF
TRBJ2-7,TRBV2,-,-,TGTGCCAGCAGGATTACAGGGTTCGAGCAGTACTTC,CASRITGFEQYF
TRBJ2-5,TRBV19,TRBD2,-,TGTGCCAGTAGCATTAGCGGGGGGCGTATGGAGACCCAGTACTTC,CASSISGGRMETQYF
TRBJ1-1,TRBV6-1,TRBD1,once,TGTGCCAGCAACAGGGGTTGGGACACTGAAGCTTTCTTT,CASNRGWDTEAFF
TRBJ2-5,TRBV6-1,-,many,TGTGCCAGCATACATTCGGGGACGCAGCAAGAGACCCAGTACTTC,CASIHSGTQQETQYF
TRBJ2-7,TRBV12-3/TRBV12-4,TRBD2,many,TGTGCCAGCAGTTTAGTGGCTAGCGGCTTCTACGAGCAGTACTTC,CASSLVASGFYEQYF